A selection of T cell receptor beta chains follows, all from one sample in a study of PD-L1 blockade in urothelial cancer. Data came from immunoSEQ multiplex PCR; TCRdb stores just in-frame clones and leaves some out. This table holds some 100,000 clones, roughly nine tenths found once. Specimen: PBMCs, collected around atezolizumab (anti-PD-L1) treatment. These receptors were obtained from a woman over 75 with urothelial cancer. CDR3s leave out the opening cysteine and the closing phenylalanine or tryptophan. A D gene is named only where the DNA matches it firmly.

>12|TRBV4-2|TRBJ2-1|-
ASSPAGGDNEQF
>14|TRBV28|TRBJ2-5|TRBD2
ASSPRLAGYQETQY
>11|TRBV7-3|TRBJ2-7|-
ASSRGTGYEQY
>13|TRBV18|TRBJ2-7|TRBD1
ASSPYDRATYEQY
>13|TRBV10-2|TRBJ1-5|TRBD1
ASRRDRGSNQPQH
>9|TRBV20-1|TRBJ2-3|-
SARMTSYVS
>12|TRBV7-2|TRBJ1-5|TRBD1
ASSRGQVNQPQH
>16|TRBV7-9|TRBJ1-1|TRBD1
ASSSSTGTGLVDTEAF
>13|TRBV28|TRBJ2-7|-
ASSWSGERVYEQY
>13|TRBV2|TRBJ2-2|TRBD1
ASCRDRGSTGELF
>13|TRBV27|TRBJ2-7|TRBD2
ASSAAGLAAYEQY
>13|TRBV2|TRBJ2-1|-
ASSEGRYSYNEQF
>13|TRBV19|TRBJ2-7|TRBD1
ASSMSRGGSGEQY